This T cell receptor (beta chain) was sequenced in a study of shared T cell receptors in the human thymus. Assay used: immunoSEQ multiplex PCR; TCRdb lists only in-frame clones, some missing. The sample consists of over 450,000 clones, approximately 78% of them appearing once. Per germline, CDR1 SGHTA and CDR2 FQGNSA. Trimming pared 5 bases from V and 0 bases from J, leaving 10 bases between. The CDR3 spans 14 residues. These data were also filed under a second study, of human thymus T cells. That paper notes: Resected material from corrective heart surgery provided the thymus tissue analysed. There appeared to be biased usage of V and J genes in thymic and blood repertoires. Highly overlapping thymic repertoires among unrelated individuals were reported in related research.

The source material was thymocytes. The chain is built from TRBV7-2 and TRBJ1-1; D remains unclear. This TCR came from a boy under two years old with a congenital heart defect. The CDR3 DNA sequence: TGTGCCAGCAGCCGAACAACCATGAACACTGAAGCTTTCTTT. Amino acids: CASSRTTMNTEAFF.